The sequence of this T cell receptor beta chain was determined in a study of T cell responses to AZD1222 COVID-19 vaccine. Sequencing used immunoSEQ multiplex PCR; TCRdb keeps in-frame clones, though not all of them. The table includes around 99,000 clones, more than 75% detected once. Study-wide results and limits: Compared with day 0, the breadth and depth of the Spike-specific TCR repertoire rose significantly after two doses of AZD1222. Donor demographics were predominantly white British with a female majority; clonal diversity may be underestimated. Recipients of AZD1222 seropositive at baseline numbered only 6 or 7.

In regard to this clone: Its antigen remains unknown. Its ends do not fully match the called genes, so a read error is possible.

The CDR3 loop spans 12 amino acids. Germline-derived CDR1 and CDR2 are SQVTM and ANQGSEA. The sequenced sample was peripheral blood, obtained on day 0 of AZD1222 vaccination. The sequence was obtained from an adult in good health. J is TRBJ1-2 and V is TRBV29-1; D perhaps matches TRBD1 (6 bases). The DNA for the CDR3 is TGCAGCGTTGAGAGGGGGGGAAAACCAGGGGACTTC. Translation: CSVERGGKPGDF.